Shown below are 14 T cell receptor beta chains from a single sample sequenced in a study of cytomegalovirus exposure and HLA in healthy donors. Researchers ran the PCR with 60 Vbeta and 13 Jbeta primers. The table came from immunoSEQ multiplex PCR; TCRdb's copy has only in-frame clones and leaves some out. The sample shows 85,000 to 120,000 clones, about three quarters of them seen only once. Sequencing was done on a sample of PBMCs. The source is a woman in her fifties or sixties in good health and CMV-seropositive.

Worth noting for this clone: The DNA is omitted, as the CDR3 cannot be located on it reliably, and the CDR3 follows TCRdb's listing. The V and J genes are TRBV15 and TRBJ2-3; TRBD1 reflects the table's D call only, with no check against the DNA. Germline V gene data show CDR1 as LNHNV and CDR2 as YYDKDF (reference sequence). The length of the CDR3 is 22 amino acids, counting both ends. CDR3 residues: CATRSDRFWGQGALTSTDTQYF.

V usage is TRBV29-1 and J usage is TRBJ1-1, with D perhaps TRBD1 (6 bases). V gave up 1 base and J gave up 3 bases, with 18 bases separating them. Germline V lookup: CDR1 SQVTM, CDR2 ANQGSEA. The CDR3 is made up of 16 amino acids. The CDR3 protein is CSVEGPGVISDTEAFF. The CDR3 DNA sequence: TGCAGCGTTGAAGGCCCAGGGGTAATATCGGACACTGAAGCTTTCTTT.

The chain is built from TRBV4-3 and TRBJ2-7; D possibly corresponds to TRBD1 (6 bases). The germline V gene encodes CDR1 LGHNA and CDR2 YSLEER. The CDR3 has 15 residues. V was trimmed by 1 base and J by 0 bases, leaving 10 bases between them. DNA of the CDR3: TGCGCCAGCAGCCAAGGGACAGCGAGCTCCTACGAGCAGTACTTC. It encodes CASSQGTASSYEQYF.

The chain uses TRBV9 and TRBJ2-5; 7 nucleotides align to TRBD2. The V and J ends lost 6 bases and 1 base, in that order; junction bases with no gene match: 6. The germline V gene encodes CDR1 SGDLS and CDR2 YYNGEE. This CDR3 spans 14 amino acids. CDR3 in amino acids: CASTPGGTQETQYF. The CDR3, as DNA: TGTGCCAGCACCCCCGGGGGGACCCAAGAGACCCAGTACTTC.

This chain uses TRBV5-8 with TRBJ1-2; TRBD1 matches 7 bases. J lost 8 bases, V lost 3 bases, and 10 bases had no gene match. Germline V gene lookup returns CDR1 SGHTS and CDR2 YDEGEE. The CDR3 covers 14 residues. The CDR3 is CASSSVDRDSGYTF. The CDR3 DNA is TGTGCCAGCAGCTCAGTTGACAGGGACTCCGGCTACACCTTC. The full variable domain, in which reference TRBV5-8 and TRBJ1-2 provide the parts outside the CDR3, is EAGVTQSPTHLIKTRGQQATLRCSPISGHTSVYWYQQALGLGLQFLLWYDEGEERNRGNFPPRFSGRQFPNYSSELNVNALELEDSALYLCASSSVDRDSGYTFGSGTRLTVV.

CDR3 DNA sequence: TGCGCCAGCAGCTTGCGAGGCCTCGAGCAGTACTTC. Its translation is CASSLRGLEQYF. This sequence joins TRBV5-1 and TRBJ2-7, with D uncertain. This CDR3 has 12 amino acids. The germline CDR1 and CDR2 sequences are SGHRS and YFSETQ. V was shortened by 1 base and J by 6 bases, with 8 bases between the two germline ends.

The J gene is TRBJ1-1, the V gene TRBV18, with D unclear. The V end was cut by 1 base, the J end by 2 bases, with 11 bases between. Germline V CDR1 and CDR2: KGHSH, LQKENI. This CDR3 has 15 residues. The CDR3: CASSPLTDTNTEAFF. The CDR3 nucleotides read TGTGCCAGCTCACCACTCACAGACACTAACACTGAAGCTTTCTTT.

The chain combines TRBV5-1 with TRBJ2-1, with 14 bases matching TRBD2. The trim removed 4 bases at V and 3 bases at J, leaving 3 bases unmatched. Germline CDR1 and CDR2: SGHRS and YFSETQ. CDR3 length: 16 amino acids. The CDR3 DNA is TGCGCCAGCAGCCGACTAGCGGGGGGGGACTACAATGAGCAGTTCTTC. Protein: CASSRLAGGDYNEQFF.

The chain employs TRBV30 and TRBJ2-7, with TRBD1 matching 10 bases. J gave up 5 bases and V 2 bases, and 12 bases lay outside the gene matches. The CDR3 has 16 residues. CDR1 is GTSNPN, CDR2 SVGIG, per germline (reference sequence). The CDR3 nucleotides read TGTGCCTGGAGTCCCCCGGGGGGACAGGGGATTAACGAGCAGTACTTC. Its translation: CAWSPPGGQGINEQYF.

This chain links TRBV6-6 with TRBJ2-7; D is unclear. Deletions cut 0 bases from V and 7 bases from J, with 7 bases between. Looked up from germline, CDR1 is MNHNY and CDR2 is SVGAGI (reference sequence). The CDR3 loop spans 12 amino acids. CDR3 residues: CASSYSQIEQYF. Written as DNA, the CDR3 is TGTGCCAGCAGTTACTCCCAGATTGAGCAGTACTTC.

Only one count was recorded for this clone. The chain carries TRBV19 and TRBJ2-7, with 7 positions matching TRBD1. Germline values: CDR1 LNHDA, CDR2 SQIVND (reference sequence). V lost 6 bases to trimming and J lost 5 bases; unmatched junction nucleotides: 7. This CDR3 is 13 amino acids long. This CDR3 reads CASSPAQGDEQYF. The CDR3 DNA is TGTGCCAGTAGCCCCGCGCAGGGGGACGAGCAGTACTTC.

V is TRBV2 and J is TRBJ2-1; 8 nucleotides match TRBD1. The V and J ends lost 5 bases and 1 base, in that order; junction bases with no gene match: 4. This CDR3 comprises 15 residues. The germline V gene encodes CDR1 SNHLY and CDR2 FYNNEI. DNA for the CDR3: TGTGCCAGCAGTCTTCAGGGGGCTTCCTACAATGAGCAGTTCTTC. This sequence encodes CASSLQGASYNEQFF.

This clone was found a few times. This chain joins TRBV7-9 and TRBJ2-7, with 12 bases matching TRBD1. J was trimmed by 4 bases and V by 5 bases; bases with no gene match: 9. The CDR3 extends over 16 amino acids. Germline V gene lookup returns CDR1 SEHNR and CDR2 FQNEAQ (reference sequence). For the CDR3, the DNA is TGTGCCAGCAGCGTACTGGGACAGGGGGCCAAATACGAGCAGTACTTC. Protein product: CASSVLGQGAKYEQYF.

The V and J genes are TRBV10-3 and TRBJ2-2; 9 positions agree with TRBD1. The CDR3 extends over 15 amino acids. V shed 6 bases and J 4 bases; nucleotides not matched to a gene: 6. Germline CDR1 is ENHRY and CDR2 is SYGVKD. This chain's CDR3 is CAISPGTGPTGELFF. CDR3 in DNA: TGTGCCATCAGCCCCGGGACAGGGCCCACCGGGGAGCTGTTTTTT.